This T cell receptor beta chain came from a study of tumor-infiltrating lymphocytes in localized non-small cell lung cancer. Study background: Patients included smokers and never-smokers with various histologies, some sampled after neoadjuvant chemotherapy. Study-wide points: Only some patients had TCR sequencing, depending on available tissue.

Looked up from germline, CDR1 is SGDLS and CDR2 is YYNGEE. Trimming left V 2 bases short and J 2 bases short, with 17 bases between. This CDR3 has 17 residues. Generated by immunoSEQ multiplex PCR, the TCRdb table keeps only in-frame clones and is missing some. The sample includes some 15,000 clones, approximately 70% of them seen just once. For this clone: The target antigen is unknown.

The TCR originated in a human donor with non-small cell lung cancer. The gene calls are TRBV9 and TRBJ1-3, with D tentatively TRBD1 (6 bases). Sequencing was performed on lung tumor tissue. Here the CDR3 DNA reads TGTGCCAGCAGCGTTGACACAGGGTTGATACCTGGAAACACCATATATTTT. As protein: CASSVDTGLIPGNTIYF.